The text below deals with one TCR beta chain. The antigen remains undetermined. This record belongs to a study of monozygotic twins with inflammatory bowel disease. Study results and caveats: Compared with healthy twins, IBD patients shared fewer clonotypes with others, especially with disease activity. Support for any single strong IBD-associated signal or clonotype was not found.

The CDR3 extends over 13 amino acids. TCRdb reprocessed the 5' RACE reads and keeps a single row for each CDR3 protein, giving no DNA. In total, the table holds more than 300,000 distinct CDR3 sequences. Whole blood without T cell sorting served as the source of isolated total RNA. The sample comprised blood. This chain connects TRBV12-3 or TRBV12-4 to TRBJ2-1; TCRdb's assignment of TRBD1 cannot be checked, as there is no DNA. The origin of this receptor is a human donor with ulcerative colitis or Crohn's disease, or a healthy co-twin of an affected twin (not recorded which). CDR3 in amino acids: CASSGRDGNEQFF.